What follows describes a single TCR beta chain. Its antigen target is currently unknown. No quality values exist for individual bases; no much larger clone is one base distant. This specimen comes from a study of shared clonotypes between healthy human individuals (TCRdb year 2020). For the wider study: Two women and a few men aged 18 to 49 years were included in the cohort. To estimate repertoire size and how much clonotype sharing occurs between individuals, the study deeply sequenced the blood TCR repertoires of five healthy adults. Libraries were prepared and TCR repertoires were sequenced by different laboratories using diverse techniques, in order to increase sequencing depth and limit assay-specific biases. Per donor, leukapheresis produced somewhere between about 0.8 and 9 billion PBMCs. Broader findings and caveats from the paper: The genetic and exposure-history diversity represented was limited by the small number of donors. Sampling was restricted to blood, and TCR repertoires in tissues likely differ from the TCR repertoires found in blood. Based on pairwise subsampling, the degree of clonotype sharing among donors was expected to be affected by sequencing depth.

The donors were healthy, HIV-negative adults who had no recently reported acute infections or vaccinations. All donors were Caucasian adults living in Nashville, Tennessee, USA. In the unsorted samples, some 94 million PBMCs were counted, and genomic DNA was extracted using the QIAamp DNA Blood Mini kit. After blood collection by leukapheresis, PBMCs were isolated using Ficoll-Histopaque density gradient centrifugation and then cryopreserved in the vapor phase of liquid nitrogen. TCR CDR3 regions were amplified from genomic DNA by multiplex PCR using the deep immunoSEQ assay. Genomic DNA extracted from each cell subset was distributed evenly over all wells of several immunoSEQ 96-well plates, and each plate served as one replicate. For unsorted PBMC, around 0.3 ug genomic DNA, equal to approximately 30,000 T cell genomes, was loaded into each replicate PCR. Genomic DNA from unsorted PBMC was sequenced over ten immunoSEQ deep assay plates. Purified libraries were quantified with a Qubit 3.0 fluorometer, sized on a Bioanalyzer 2100, and re-quantified with the KAPA Library Quantification kit. A separate single-read 150-cycle Illumina NextSeq 550 flow cell was used to sequence each immunoSEQ 96-well plate. As for how the authors treated the data: Because the immunoSEQ output held only junctional sequences and lacked quality scores, the filtering could not match the filtering applied to full-length reads. Sequences were annotated with PyIR, a Python wrapper for IgBLAST v1.9, using IMGT germline references to assign V/J genes and CDR3. Reads were removed for weak V/J assignments (E-value above 1e-6), missing CDR3, stop codons, out-of-frame junctions, or ambiguous translated residues. V3J clonotypes were defined by identical inferred V gene, J gene, and CDR3 amino acid sequence. To compute the percentage overlap between repertoires, the number of shared unique clonotypes was divided by the size of the smaller repertoire. RTK rarefaction, the Chao1 estimator, and Recon v2.1 estimates of unobserved clonotypes were used to assess repertoire richness. Entries here come from immuneACCESS through TCRdb and include only in-frame sequences with V and J called. Some clones fail to appear in such tables; in the studies checked, an unresolved V gene covers under half of the shortfall, and the cause of the remainder is unknown. Clone size and the V and J calls come from that table; the DNA yielded D and trimming. The sample data list hundreds of thousands of clones, and about 80% of these were observed just once. In total, the top ten clones hold about 12% of the sample.

The CDR1 and CDR2 encoded by the germline V gene (reference sequence) are SEHNR and FQNEAQ. From the cysteine through the phenylalanine, the CDR3 covers 13 amino acids. CDR3 DNA only is kept here, 39 bases in frame from base 1. V gives up 3 bases and J gives up 4 bases, and the segment between their germline ends measures 7 bases. What was sequenced was PBMCs. The sequence links TRBV7-9 to TRBJ1-5, with the D gene not clear enough to name. The origin of this receptor is a woman aged 40 to 49 in good health. Some clones in this sample may be carry-over from other donors' samples. The bases are TGTGCCAGCAGCTTGACGGGGAATCAGCCCCAGCATTTT. Translated, it reads CASSLTGNQPQHF. This CDR3, with the reference TRBV7-9 and TRBJ1-5 proteins standing in past its ends, gives the full variable domain DTGVSQNPRHKITKRGQNVTFRCDPISEHNRLYWYRQTLGQGPEFLTYFQNEAQLEKSRLLSDRFSAERPKGSFSTLEIQRTEQGDSAMYLCASSLTGNQPQHFGDGTRLSIL.